These 16 T cell receptor beta chains were sequenced from one sample in a study of cytomegalovirus exposure and HLA in healthy donors. Primers: 60 Vbeta forward and 13 Jbeta reverse. Data came from immunoSEQ multiplex PCR; TCRdb stores just in-frame clones and leaves some out. The sample yields about 150,000 clones, roughly 80% seen once. Material for sequencing was PBMCs. The receptors were sampled from a man aged 25 to 45 in good health and CMV-seropositive.

This chain connects TRBV27 to TRBJ1-1; TRBD1 agrees at 11 bases. V gave up 6 bases and J gave up 3 bases; unmatched junction bases: 6. Germline V gives CDR1 MNHEY, CDR2 SMNVEV (reference sequence). The CDR3 sequence is 15 residues long. The CDR3 spells CASRRDRGMYTEAFF. CDR3 coding DNA: TGTGCCAGCAGAAGGGACAGGGGGATGTACACTGAAGCTTTCTTT.

V usage is TRBV5-4 and J usage is TRBJ1-2; TRBD1 might be the D (6 bases). The V end lost 1 base, the J end lost 8 bases, and 15 bases lay between the germline ends. There are 14 residues in the CDR3. The germline gives CDR1 SGHNT, CDR2 YYREEE (reference sequence). The chain's CDR3 is CASSLQGTREGYTF. The CDR3, as DNA: TGTGCCAGCAGCTTGCAGGGGACCAGAGAAGGCTACACCTTC.

The chain has TRBV7-9 and TRBJ1-5; 7 nucleotides line up with TRBD1. V trimming: 5 bases; J trimming: 4 bases; junction bases outside the gene matches: 2. The CDR3 consists of 13 residues. Germline loops: CDR1 SEHNR, CDR2 FQNEAQ (reference sequence). This CDR3 is CASSMGQNQPQHF. CDR3 nucleotide sequence: TGTGCCAGCAGCATGGGACAGAATCAGCCCCAGCATTTT. The entire variable domain, with the rest obtained from reference TRBV7-9 and TRBJ1-5, is as follows: DTGVSQNPRHKITKRGQNVTFRCDPISEHNRLYWYRQTLGQGPEFLTYFQNEAQLEKSRLLSDRFSAERPKGSFSTLEIQRTEQGDSAMYLCASSMGQNQPQHFGDGTRLSIL.

J is TRBJ1-1 and V is TRBV9, with 7 bases lining up with TRBD1. Trimming took 4 bases from V and 0 from J; bases not matched to a gene: 6. Per the germline V gene, CDR1 is SGDLS and CDR2 is YYNGEE. CDR3 size: 15 residues. In DNA form, the CDR3 reads TGTGCCAGCAGCATCGGACAGGCCATGAACACTGAAGCTTTCTTT. Translation gives CASSIGQAMNTEAFF. Full variable domain (rest looked up from reference TRBV9 and TRBJ1-1): DSGVTQTPKHLITATGQRVTLRCSPRSGDLSVYWYQQSLDQGLQFLIQYYNGEERAKGNILERFSAQQFPDLHSELNLSSLELGDSALYFCASSIGQAMNTEAFFGQGTRLTVV.

This clone has just one count. This rearrangement joins TRBV29-1 to TRBJ2-1; TRBD2 matches at 12 bases. V lost 4 bases, J lost 8 bases, and 3 bases stayed unmatched. The length of the CDR3 is 13 residues. Germline lookup yields CDR1 SQVTM and CDR2 ANQGSEA. CDR3 sequence (DNA): TGCAGCGTTGCGACTAGCGGGAGCCATGAGCAGTTCTTC. The encoded protein is CSVATSGSHEQFF.

This chain joins TRBV5-1 and TRBJ2-1; 7 bases are shared with TRBD2. Germline V lookup: CDR1 SGHRS, CDR2 YFSETQ. This CDR3 spans 15 amino acids. V trimming: 5 bases; J trimming: 8 bases; junction bases outside the gene matches: 13. Written as DNA, the CDR3 is TGCGCCAGCAGTTCTCTGGGCGGGAGTGGGGATGAGCAGTTCTTC. Translation: CASSSLGGSGDEQFF.

The chain recombines TRBV27 with TRBJ2-1; 10 bases are shared with TRBD1. Losses at the gene ends were 3 bases for V and 9 bases for J; bases not matched to a gene: 8. This CDR3 has 15 amino acids. The V gene's germline CDR1 is MNHEY and CDR2 SMNVEV (reference sequence). The CDR3 sequence: CASSFPGQGSGEQFF. The CDR3 DNA reads as TGTGCCAGCAGTTTTCCGGGACAGGGGTCCGGTGAGCAGTTCTTC.

V gene TRBV7-9 combines with J gene TRBJ2-3; 10 bases map to TRBD2. Trimming removed 4 bases from V and 5 bases from J; junction bases left unmatched: 15. The germline gives CDR1 SEHNR, CDR2 FQNEAQ (reference sequence). This CDR3 is built from 18 residues. The CDR3 nucleotides read TGTGCCAGCAGCTCCCTCCTCGGGAGCGGGAGGGCCGGAGATACGCAGTATTTT. Encoded protein: CASSSLLGSGRAGDTQYF. Together with reference TRBV7-9 and TRBJ2-3, the CDR3 gives the full variable domain: DTGVSQNPRHKITKRGQNVTFRCDPISEHNRLYWYRQTLGQGPEFLTYFQNEAQLEKSRLLSDRFSAERPKGSFSTLEIQRTEQGDSAMYLCASSSLLGSGRAGDTQYFGPGTRLTVL.

The rearrangement links TRBV10-3 to TRBJ2-5, with TRBD1 matching over 9 bases. The end of the DNA aligns better with TRBJ2-7, so the J call may be wrong. CDR1 is ENHRY and CDR2 is SYGVKD in the germline V gene. The CDR3 is 16 amino acids. The CDR3 spells CAIRSSEGQGSYEQYF. The CDR3 DNA reads TGTGCCATCAGAAGTTCCGAGGGACAGGGCTCCTACGAGCAGTACTTC.

This clone was observed a few times. The CDR3 nucleotides read TGTGCCAGCAGCTTATCATCCTACGAGCAGTACTTC. Residues: CASSLSSYEQYF. J is TRBJ2-7 and V is TRBV7-9; D is uncertain. This CDR3 is 12 amino acids long. CDR1 SEHNR and CDR2 FQNEAQ come from the germline V gene (reference sequence). With 2 bases removed from V and 1 base from J, the gap between germline ends came to 3 bases.

V usage is TRBV30 and J usage is TRBJ1-3; 7 bases match TRBD1. CDR3 length: 14 residues. CDR1 is GTSNPN, CDR2 SVGIG, per germline (reference sequence). Trimming took 8 bases from V and 5 from J; bases not matched to a gene: 12. CDR3: CAEQDTGARNTIYF. CDR3 in DNA: TGTGCCGAGCAGGATACAGGGGCCCGAAACACCATATATTTT.

The CDR3 nucleotides read TGTGCCAGCGGCGGGACCCACATAGGGGAAAAACTGTTTTTT. Residues: CASGGTHIGEKLFF. The chain uses TRBV25-1 and TRBJ1-4, with D tentatively TRBD1 (5 bases). This CDR3 comprises 14 residues. The V and J ends lost 8 bases and 8 bases respectively, with 18 bases between them. The germline V gene encodes CDR1 MGHDK and CDR2 SYGVNS. The variable domain in full, completed from reference TRBV25-1 and TRBJ1-4, reads EADIYQTPRYLVIGTGKKITLECSQTMGHDKMYWYQQDPGMELHLIHYSYGVNSTEKGDLSSESTVSRIRTEHFPLTLESARPSHTSQYLCASGGTHIGEKLFFGSGTQLSVL.

The chain carries TRBV19 and TRBJ2-5, with 11 bases that match TRBD2. V dropped 4 bases and J dropped 5; count of bases not matched to a gene: 9. The CDR3 covers 16 residues. CDR1 is LNHDA, CDR2 SQIVND, per germline (reference sequence). The CDR3 DNA reads TGTGCCAGTAGTACAGGACTAGCGGGCCTAATGGAGACCCAGTACTTC. Its translation is CASSTGLAGLMETQYF.

The J gene is TRBJ2-5, the V gene TRBV5-6; 7 bases line up with TRBD1. From germline, CDR1 is SGHDT and CDR2 YYEEEE. J gave up 4 bases and V 0 bases, and 6 bases lay outside the gene matches. The CDR3 covers 15 residues. The CDR3: CASSLVYRGRETQYF. The DNA for the CDR3 is TGTGCCAGCAGCTTGGTATACAGGGGCCGAGAGACCCAGTACTTC.

V and J are TRBV18 and TRBJ1-5; possibly TRBD1 for D (5 bases). Trimming removed 3 bases from V and 11 bases from J, with 20 bases in between. Germline CDR1 reads KGHSH; CDR2 reads LQKENI. This CDR3 region has 15 residues. The CDR3 DNA is TGTGCCAGCTCACCCGAAGGCAGGGCCCATGGGGCCCAGCATTTT. Its translation: CASSPEGRAHGAQHF.

The chain has TRBV6-4 and TRBJ2-1, with 7 bases identical to TRBD2. CDR3 length equals 14 residues. V lost 3 bases to trimming and J lost 7 bases; unmatched junction nucleotides: 6. CDR1 and CDR2 from the germline V gene are MRHNA and SNTAGT. The CDR3 loop is CASSETGGRNEQFF. CDR3 nucleotide sequence: TGTGCCAGCAGTGAGACGGGAGGACGGAATGAGCAGTTCTTC.